The source of this T cell receptor (beta chain) is a study of blood T cell repertoires in COVID-19. The wider study: There were acute and convalescent COVID-19 samples, and they came from the United States, Italy and Spain. T cells, B-cell-depleted T cells, or PBMCs supplied cDNA or gDNA.

In the original processing: Amplified reference gene primers provided the basis for estimating nucleated cell counts. This table comes from immunoSEQ multiplex PCR, and its TCRdb copy is limited to in-frame clones, with some not included. From that table come the V and J calls and clone size; the DNA was used to work out D and trimming. This table has about 120,000 clones, around 81% appearing once. V dropped 5 bases and J dropped 2 bases, with 9 bases sitting between them. The CDR3 spans 13 residues. Germline V gene sequence: CDR1 PRHDT, CDR2 FYEKMQ (reference sequence). This chain links TRBV13 with TRBJ2-5, with D maybe TRBD1 (6 bases). This receptor was identified in a human donor in a cohort sampled during active COVID-19. The sequencing input was peripheral blood. This CDR3 is CASSLGQQETQYF. In DNA form, the CDR3 reads TGTGCCAGCAGCCTCGGACAGCAAGAGACCCAGTACTTC.